Each of the 4 T cell receptor beta chains below was sequenced from the same sample in a study of T cell clones after liver transplantation. TCRdb keeps only in-frame clones here, not all; method: immunoSEQ multiplex PCR. The data show about 16,000 clones, 75% to 90% seen once. This material consisted of CD8+ T cells from blood, taken 45 to 46 months after liver transplant. The receptors originated from a human patient who received a liver transplant. Some T cells may be graft donor cells.

By sample share, this clone is medium-sized. The rearrangement joins TRBV28 to TRBJ2-7; D is unresolved. V dropped 5 bases and J dropped 4 bases, with 12 bases sitting between them. The CDR3 is 13 amino acids. Germline V lookup: CDR1 MDHEN, CDR2 SYDVKM. CDR3 region: CASSRQHKYEQYF. The CDR3 nucleotides read TGTGCCAGCAGTCGACAACATAAATACGAGCAGTACTTC. The whole variable domain, filled in from reference TRBV28 and TRBJ2-7, reads DVKVTQSSRYLVKRTGEKVFLECVQDMDHENMFWYRQDPGLGLRLIYFSYDVKMKEKGDIPEGYSVSREKKERFSLILESASTNQTSMYLCASSRQHKYEQYFGPGTRLTVT.

In DNA form, the CDR3 reads TGTGCCAGCAGCCCGGGCCCAGGGAGGAAAGCGACCTACGAGCAGTACTTC. Its protein product is CASSPGPGRKATYEQYF. The chain employs TRBV14 and TRBJ2-7; a weak D match, TRBD2 (6 bases). The CDR3 is 17 amino acids. CDR1 and CDR2 (germline): SGHDN, FVKESK. Trimming removed 4 bases at V and 2 bases at J, with 21 bases between.

The V and J genes are TRBV6-5 and TRBJ2-1; D is uncertain. The ends were cut back, 0 bases at V and 6 bases at J, with 6 bases in the middle. CDR3 length equals 13 residues. Germline loops: CDR1 MNHEY, CDR2 SVGAGI. CDR3 sequence reads: CASSYSMSNEQFF. DNA for the CDR3: TGTGCCAGCAGTTACTCGATGTCCAATGAGCAGTTCTTC.

The rearrangement joins TRBV5-4 to TRBJ1-3; the D gene is possibly TRBD1 (5 bases). Per the germline V gene, CDR1 is SGHNT and CDR2 is YYREEE (reference sequence). V dropped 2 bases and J dropped 4 bases, with 13 bases sitting between them. CDR3 length: 15 residues. CDR3: CASSFGQGYGNTIYF. CDR3 sequence (DNA): TGTGCCAGCAGCTTCGGCCAGGGCTACGGAAACACCATATATTTT.